The sequence of this TCR beta chain was determined in a study of regulatory T cells in long-lasting Graves disease. Study observations and caveats: Patients whose Graves' disease persisted exhibited lower TCR diversity than those newly diagnosed. The work looked only at peripheral blood and did not look at thyroid tissue.

This clonotype was detected only a few times. Its antigen remains unidentified. CDR1 and CDR2 (germline): DFQATT, SNEGSKA (reference sequence). The CDR3 contains 12 residues. V lost 6 bases to trimming and J lost 4 bases; unmatched junction nucleotides: 4. The time point here: persistent/refractory GD, antithyroid drugs over 5 years with positive TRAb. Making the TCR library involved RNA that had been extracted from PBMCs. The peripheral blood volume drawn was 8.5 to 9 milliliters, and it was collected into EDTA tubes. Researchers made TCR beta libraries by using iRepertoire HTBI primers and running Arm-PCR on CDR3 regions. From the multiplex PCR reads, TCRdb called clonotypes with MiXCR, one entry per CDR3 protein. The table shows 400,000 to 500,000 distinct CDR3 sequences, with 21% occurring only once.

The clonotype was recovered from a female donor with Graves disease. This chain joins TRBV20-1 and TRBJ2-7; 9 nucleotides line up with TRBD2. Sequences were derived from peripheral blood mononuclear cells (PBMCs), sampled when the disease was refractory, from a patient treated with antithyroid drugs. CDR3 coding DNA: TGCAGTGCCGGGACTAGCCTTTACGAGCAGTACTTC. Encoded protein: CSAGTSLYEQYF.